Listed below are T cell receptor beta chains from one sample, sequenced in a study of CD8+CD57+ T cells in acquired aplastic anemia. MiXCR, run by TCRdb on the reads, gives a single entry per CDR3 protein. This sample has under 200,000 distinct CDR3 sequences, with 45% to 55% found just once. The sequencing sample was made of sorted CD4+, CD8+, or CD8+CD57+ T cells (not recorded which) from PBMCs. The origin of the receptors is a human donor with aplastic anemia. Both conserved end residues are part of each CDR3. The D gene is left open where the match is weak. Some rows mark clone size as missing; the rest say once, few, many or name a class of expanded clone.

J gene: TRBJ2-5
clone size: many
V gene: TRBV2
D gene: -
CDR3 protein: CAIDGGGETQYF
CDR3 DNA: TGTGCCATTGACGGAGGGGGAGAGACCCAGTACTTC

J gene: TRBJ1-2
clone size: many
V gene: TRBV5-5
D gene: -
CDR3 protein: CASSLEPSHYGYTF
CDR3 DNA: TGTGCCAGCAGCTTGGAGCCTAGCCACTATGGCTACACCTTC

J gene: TRBJ1-1
clone size: many
V gene: TRBV5-1
D gene: -
CDR3 protein: CASSLQGYTEAFF
CDR3 DNA: TGCGCCAGCAGCTTACAGGGTTACACTGAAGCTTTCTTT

J gene: TRBJ2-1
clone size: many
V gene: TRBV20-1
D gene: -
CDR3 protein: CSAPTPGNEQFF
CDR3 DNA: TGCAGTGCGCCGACCCCAGGGAATGAGCAGTTCTTC

J gene: TRBJ2-1
clone size: few
V gene: TRBV12-3/TRBV12-4
D gene: TRBD2
CDR3 protein: CASSRLAGGKGEQFF
CDR3 DNA: TGTGCCAGCAGCCGACTAGCGGGAGGTAAGGGTGAGCAGTTCTTC

J gene: TRBJ1-2
clone size: -
V gene: TRBV24-1
D gene: TRBD1
CDR3 protein: CASSLGQGRGYTF
CDR3 DNA: TGTGCCAGCAGCTTGGGACAGGGCCGTGGCTACACCTTC

J gene: TRBJ2-7
clone size: many
V gene: TRBV12-3/TRBV12-4
D gene: -
CDR3 protein: CASSSGGAYEQYF
CDR3 DNA: TGTGCCAGCAGTTCAGGGGGGGCCTACGAGCAGTACTTC

J gene: TRBJ1-1
clone size: many
V gene: TRBV7-2
D gene: -
CDR3 protein: CASSLVRNTEAFF
CDR3 DNA: TGTGCCAGCAGCTTAGTTCGGAACACTGAAGCTTTCTTT

J gene: TRBJ2-5
clone size: many
V gene: TRBV2
D gene: -
CDR3 protein: CASIFFPGETQYF
CDR3 DNA: TGTGCCAGCATTTTTTTCCCAGGAGAGACCCAGTACTTC

J gene: TRBJ2-1
clone size: many
V gene: TRBV29-1
D gene: -
CDR3 protein: CSVGNPGQSYDNEQFF
CDR3 DNA: TGCAGCGTTGGAAACCCCGGCCAATCCTACGACAATGAGCAGTTCTTC

J gene: TRBJ2-1
clone size: -
V gene: TRBV5-1
D gene: -
CDR3 protein: CASSLSDGGYNEQFF
CDR3 DNA: TGCGCCAGCAGCTTGTCGGACGGGGGTTACAATGAGCAGTTCTTC

J gene: TRBJ1-2
clone size: many
V gene: TRBV11-2
D gene: -
CDR3 protein: CASSLEPAQNPGGYTF
CDR3 DNA: TGTGCCAGCAGCTTAGAGCCAGCACAAAACCCCGGCGGCTACACCTTC

J gene: TRBJ2-2
clone size: -
V gene: TRBV29-1
D gene: -
CDR3 protein: CSAEGGGGELFF
CDR3 DNA: TGCAGCGCTGAAGGAGGTGGTGGGGAGCTGTTTTTT

J gene: TRBJ2-7
clone size: -
V gene: TRBV7-6
D gene: -
CDR3 protein: CASSLSAGLEQYF
CDR3 DNA: TGTGCCAGCAGCTTATCGGCAGGTCTCGAGCAGTACTTC

J gene: TRBJ1-1
clone size: few
V gene: TRBV29-1
D gene: -
CDR3 protein: CSVVSGSEAFF
CDR3 DNA: TGCAGCGTTGTATCCGGGTCTGAAGCTTTCTTT